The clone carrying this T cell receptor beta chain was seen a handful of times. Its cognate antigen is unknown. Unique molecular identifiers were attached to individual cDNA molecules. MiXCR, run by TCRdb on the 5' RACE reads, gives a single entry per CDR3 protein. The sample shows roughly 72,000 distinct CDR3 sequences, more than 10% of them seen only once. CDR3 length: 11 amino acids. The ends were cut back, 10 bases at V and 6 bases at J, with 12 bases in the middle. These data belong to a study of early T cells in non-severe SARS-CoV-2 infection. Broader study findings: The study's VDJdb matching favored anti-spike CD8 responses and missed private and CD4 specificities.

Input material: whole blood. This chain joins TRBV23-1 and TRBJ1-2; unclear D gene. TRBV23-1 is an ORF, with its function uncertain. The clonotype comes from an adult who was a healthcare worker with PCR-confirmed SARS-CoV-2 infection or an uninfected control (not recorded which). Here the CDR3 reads CATKIRDGYTF. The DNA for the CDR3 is TGCGCCACCAAAATTCGGGATGGCTACACCTTC.